This TCR beta chain was recovered during a study of identical twins. Study-level points and caveats: The more abundant beta clonotypes in cord blood had fewer insertions, and memory repertoires did not show this. Partial confounding of zero-insertion analyses by invariant MAIT and iNKT cells was possible.

Using its own MiXCR run on the 5' RACE reads, TCRdb lists one record per CDR3 protein. The data hold over 550,000 distinct CDR3 sequences, with 7.1% observed a single time. Only healthy Caucasians were included as donors. This clonotype turned up a few times. The antigen is undetermined. The same specimen was also included in a second study, on yellow fever vaccine responses in identical twins.

Sequencing input: PBMCs. The TCR comes from a woman in her late teens or twenties in good health.

The CDR3 here is CASSLVSTTYERGGAYNEQFF. CDR3 coding DNA: TGTGCCAGCAGCTTAGTTTCGACTACTTATGAGCGGGGGGGCGCCTACAATGAGCAGTTCTTC. The gene calls are TRBV11-2 and TRBJ2-1; 10 nucleotides match TRBD2. CDR1 and CDR2 from the germline V gene are SGHAT and FQNNGV. The ends lost 1 base at V and 2 bases at J; junction bases unmatched: 17. The CDR3 runs to 21 residues.